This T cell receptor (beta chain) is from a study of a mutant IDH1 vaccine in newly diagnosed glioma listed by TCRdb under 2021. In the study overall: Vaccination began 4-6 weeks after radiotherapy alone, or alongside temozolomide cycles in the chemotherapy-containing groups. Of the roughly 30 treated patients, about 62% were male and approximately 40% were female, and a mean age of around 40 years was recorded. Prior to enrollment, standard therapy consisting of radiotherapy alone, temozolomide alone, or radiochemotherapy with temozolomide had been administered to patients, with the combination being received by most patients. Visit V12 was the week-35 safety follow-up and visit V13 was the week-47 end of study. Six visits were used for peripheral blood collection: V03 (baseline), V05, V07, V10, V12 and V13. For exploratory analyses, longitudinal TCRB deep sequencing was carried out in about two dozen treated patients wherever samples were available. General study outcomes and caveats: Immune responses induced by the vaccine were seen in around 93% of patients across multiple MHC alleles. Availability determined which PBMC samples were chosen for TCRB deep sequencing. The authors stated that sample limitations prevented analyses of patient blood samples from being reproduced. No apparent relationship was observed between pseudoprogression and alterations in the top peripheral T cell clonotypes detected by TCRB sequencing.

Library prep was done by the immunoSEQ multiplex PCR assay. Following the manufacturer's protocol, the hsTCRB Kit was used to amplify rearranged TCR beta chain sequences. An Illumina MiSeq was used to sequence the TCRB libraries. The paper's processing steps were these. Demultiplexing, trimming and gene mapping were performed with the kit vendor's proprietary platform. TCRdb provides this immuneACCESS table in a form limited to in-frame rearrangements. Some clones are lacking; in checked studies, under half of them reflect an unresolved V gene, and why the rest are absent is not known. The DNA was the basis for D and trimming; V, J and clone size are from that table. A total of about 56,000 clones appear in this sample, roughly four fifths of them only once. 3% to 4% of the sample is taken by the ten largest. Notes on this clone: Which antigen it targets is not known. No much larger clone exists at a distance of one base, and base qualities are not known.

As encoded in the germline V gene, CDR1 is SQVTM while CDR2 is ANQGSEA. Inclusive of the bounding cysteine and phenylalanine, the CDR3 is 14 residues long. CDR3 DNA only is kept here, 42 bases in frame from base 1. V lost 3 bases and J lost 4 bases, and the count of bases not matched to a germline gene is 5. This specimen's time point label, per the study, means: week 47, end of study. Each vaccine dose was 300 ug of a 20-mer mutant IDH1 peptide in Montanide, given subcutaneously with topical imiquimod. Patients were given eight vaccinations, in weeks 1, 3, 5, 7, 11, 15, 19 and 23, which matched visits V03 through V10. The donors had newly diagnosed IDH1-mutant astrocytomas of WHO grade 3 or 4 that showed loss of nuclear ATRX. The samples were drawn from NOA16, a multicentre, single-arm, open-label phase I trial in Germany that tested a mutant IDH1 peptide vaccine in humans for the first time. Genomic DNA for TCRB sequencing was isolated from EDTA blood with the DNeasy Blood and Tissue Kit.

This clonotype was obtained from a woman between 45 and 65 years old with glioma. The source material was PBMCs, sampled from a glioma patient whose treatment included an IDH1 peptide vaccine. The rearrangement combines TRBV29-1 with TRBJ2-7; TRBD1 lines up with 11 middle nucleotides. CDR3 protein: CSVEVGDRGYEQYF. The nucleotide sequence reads TGCAGCGTTGAGGTGGGGGACAGGGGGTACGAGCAGTACTTC.